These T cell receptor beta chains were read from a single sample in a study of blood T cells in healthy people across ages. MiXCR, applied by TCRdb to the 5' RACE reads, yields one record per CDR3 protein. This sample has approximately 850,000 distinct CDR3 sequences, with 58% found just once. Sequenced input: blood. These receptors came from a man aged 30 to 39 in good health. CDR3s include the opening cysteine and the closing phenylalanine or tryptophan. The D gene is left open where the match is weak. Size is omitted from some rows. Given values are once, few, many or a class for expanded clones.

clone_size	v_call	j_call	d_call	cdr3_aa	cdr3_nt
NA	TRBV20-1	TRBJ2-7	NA	CSAIDPESEQYF	TGCAGTGCCATAGACCCGGAGAGCGAGCAGTACTTC
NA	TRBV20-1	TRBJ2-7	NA	CSARYQAGDYEQYF	TGCAGTGCTAGATATCAGGCAGGAGACTACGAGCAGTACTTC
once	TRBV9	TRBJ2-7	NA	CASSVISEGYEQYF	TGTGCCAGCAGCGTAATCAGTGAGGGGTACGAGCAGTACTTC
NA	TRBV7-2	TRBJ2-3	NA	CASTRERQDTQYF	TGTGCCAGCACCCGAGAAAGGCAGGATACGCAGTATTTT
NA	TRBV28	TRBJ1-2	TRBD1	CASRETGNYGYTF	TGTGCCAGCAGAGAGACAGGGAACTATGGCTACACCTTC
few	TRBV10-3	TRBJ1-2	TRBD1	CAINTGANYGYTF	TGTGCCATTAACACAGGGGCTAACTATGGCTACACCTTC
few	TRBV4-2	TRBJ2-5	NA	CASSQGAPPGSETQYF	TGTGCCAGCAGCCAAGGAGCTCCCCCAGGGTCAGAGACCCAGTACTTC
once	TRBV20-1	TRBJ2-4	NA	CSAYNLAKNIQYF	TGCAGTGCGTATAACCTAGCCAAAAACATTCAGTACTTC
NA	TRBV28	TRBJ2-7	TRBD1	CASEIGTASSYEQYF	TGTGCCAGCGAAATCGGGACAGCCAGTTCCTACGAGCAGTACTTC
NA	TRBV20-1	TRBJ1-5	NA	CSASGGVNQPQHF	TGCAGTGCTAGTGGAGGGGTCAATCAGCCCCAGCATTTT
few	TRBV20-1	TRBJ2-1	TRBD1	CSARQTGSSYNEQFF	TGCAGTGCTAGACAGACAGGGAGCTCCTACAATGAGCAGTTCTTC
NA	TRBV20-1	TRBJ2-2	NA	CSARDKRPTGELFF	TGCAGTGCTAGAGATAAGCGGCCCACCGGGGAGCTGTTTTTT
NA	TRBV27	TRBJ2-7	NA	CASSAGSGVYEQYF	TGTGCCAGCAGTGCGGGGTCCGGGGTCTACGAGCAGTACTTC
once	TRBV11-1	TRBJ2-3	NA	CASSRNTRIVDTDTQYF	TGTGCCAGCAGCCGAAATACTAGAATTGTTGACACAGATACGCAGTATTTT
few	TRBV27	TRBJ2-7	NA	CASSYEYRGYEQYF	TGTGCCAGCAGTTACGAGTATCGCGGATACGAGCAGTACTTC
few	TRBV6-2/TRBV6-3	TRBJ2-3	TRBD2	CASSYPGTSGRSTQYF	TGTGCCAGCAGTTACCCCGGGACTAGCGGCCGGAGTACGCAGTATTTT
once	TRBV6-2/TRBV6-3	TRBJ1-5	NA	CASSYSGFRPQHF	TGTGCCAGCAGTTACTCAGGGTTTCGGCCCCAGCATTTT
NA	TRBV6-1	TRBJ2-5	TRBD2	CASRRLAGALQETQYF	TGTGCCAGCAGGAGACTAGCGGGGGCCCTTCAAGAGACCCAGTACTTC
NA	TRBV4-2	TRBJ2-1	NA	CASSRPDGSSYNEQFF	TGTGCCAGCAGCCGCCCAGACGGGAGCTCCTACAATGAGCAGTTCTTC
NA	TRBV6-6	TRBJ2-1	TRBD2	CASSYSSRGMYNEQFF	TGTGCCAGCAGTTACTCGTCGCGGGGGATGTACAATGAGCAGTTCTTC
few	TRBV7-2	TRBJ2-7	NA	CASSAREYEQYF	TGTGCCAGCAGCGCGAGAGAGTACGAGCAGTACTTC
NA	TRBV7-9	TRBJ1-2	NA	CASSPDGAGGGYTF	TGTGCCAGCAGCCCCGACGGAGCTGGAGGTGGCTACACCTTC
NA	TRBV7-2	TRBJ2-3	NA	CASSWKGSGTDTQYF	TGTGCCAGCAGCTGGAAGGGCAGCGGCACAGATACGCAGTATTTT
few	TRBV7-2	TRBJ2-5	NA	CASSESNSGQETQYF	TGTGCCAGCAGCGAAAGTAATAGCGGACAAGAGACCCAGTACTTC
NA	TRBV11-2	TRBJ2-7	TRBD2	CASSSWGGSYEQYF	TGTGCCAGCAGCTCGTGGGGGGGCTCCTACGAGCAGTACTTC
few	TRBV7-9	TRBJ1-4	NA	CASSLDGPTNEKLFF	TGTGCCAGCAGCTTAGACGGGCCAACTAATGAAAAACTGTTTTTT
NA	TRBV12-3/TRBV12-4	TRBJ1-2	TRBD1	CASSSQGAMNPGGYTF	TGTGCCAGCAGTTCTCAGGGGGCCATGAATCCAGGGGGCTACACCTTC
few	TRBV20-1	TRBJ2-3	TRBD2	CSAEDPSGRGSTDTQYF	TGCAGTGCTGAAGACCCTAGCGGGAGGGGGAGCACAGATACGCAGTATTTT
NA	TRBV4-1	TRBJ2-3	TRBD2	CASAMGGNTDTQYF	TGCGCCAGCGCTATGGGGGGGAACACAGATACGCAGTATTTT
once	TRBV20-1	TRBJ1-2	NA	CSARGPVYGYTF	TGCAGTGCTAGGGGACCGGTCTATGGCTACACCTTC
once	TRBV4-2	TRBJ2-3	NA	CASSQGRGNTDTQYF	TGTGCCAGCAGCCAAGGGCGGGGAAACACAGATACGCAGTATTTT